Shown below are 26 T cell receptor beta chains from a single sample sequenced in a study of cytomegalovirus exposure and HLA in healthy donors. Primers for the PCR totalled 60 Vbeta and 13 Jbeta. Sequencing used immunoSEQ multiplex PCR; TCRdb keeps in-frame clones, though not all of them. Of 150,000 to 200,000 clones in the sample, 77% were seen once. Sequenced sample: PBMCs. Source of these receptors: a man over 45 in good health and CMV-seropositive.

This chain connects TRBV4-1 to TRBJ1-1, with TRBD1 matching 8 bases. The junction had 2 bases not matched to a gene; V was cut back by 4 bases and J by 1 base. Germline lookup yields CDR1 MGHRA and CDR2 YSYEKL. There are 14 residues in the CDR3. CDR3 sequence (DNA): TGCGCCAGCAGCCTCGGGACAGGGAACACTGAAGCTTTCTTT. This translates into CASSLGTGNTEAFF.

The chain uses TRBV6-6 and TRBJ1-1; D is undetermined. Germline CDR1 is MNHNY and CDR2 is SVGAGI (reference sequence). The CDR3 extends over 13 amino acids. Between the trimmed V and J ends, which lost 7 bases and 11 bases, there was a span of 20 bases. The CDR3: CASIKSASEWAFF. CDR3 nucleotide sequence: TGTGCCAGCATCAAAAGCGCCTCGGAGTGGGCTTTCTTT.

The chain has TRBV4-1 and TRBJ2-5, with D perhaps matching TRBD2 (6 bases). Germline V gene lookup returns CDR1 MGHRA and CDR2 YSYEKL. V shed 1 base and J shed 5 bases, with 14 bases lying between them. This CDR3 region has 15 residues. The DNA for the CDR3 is TGCGCCAGCAGCCAAGTTGGGGACTTGGGGGAGACCCAGTACTTC. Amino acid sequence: CASSQVGDLGETQYF.

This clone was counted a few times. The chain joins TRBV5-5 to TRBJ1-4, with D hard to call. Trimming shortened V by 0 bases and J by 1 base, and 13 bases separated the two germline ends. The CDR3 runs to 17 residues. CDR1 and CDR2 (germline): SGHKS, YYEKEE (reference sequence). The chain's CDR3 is CASSLVPTQGTNEKLFF. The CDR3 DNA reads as TGTGCCAGCAGCTTGGTTCCGACTCAAGGAACTAATGAAAAACTGTTTTTT.

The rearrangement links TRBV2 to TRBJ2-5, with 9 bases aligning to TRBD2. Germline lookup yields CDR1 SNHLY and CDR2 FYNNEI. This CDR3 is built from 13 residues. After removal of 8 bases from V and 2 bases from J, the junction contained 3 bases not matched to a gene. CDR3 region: CASPTSGQETQYF. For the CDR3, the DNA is TGTGCCAGCCCCACTAGCGGGCAAGAGACCCAGTACTTC.

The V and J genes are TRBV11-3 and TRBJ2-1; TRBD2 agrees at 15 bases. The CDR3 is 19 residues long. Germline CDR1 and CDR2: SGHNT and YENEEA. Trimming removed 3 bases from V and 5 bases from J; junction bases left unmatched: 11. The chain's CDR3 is CASSFSGTSGGLTHNEQFF. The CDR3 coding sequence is TGTGCCAGCAGCTTTTCCGGGACTAGCGGGGGGCTAACCCACAATGAGCAGTTCTTC.

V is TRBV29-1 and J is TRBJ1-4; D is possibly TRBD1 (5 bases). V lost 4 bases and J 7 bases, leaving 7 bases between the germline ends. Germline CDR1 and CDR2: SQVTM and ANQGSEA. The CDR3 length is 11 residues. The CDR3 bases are TGCAGCGTTGCAGGGCTTGAAAAACTGTTTTTT. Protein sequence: CSVAGLEKLFF.

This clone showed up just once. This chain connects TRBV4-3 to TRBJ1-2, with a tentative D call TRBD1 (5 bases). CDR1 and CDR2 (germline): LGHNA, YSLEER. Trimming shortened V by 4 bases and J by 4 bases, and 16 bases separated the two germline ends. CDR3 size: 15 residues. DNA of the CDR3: TGCGCCAGCAGCCCACAGTGGGGGGAATCCTATGGCTACACCTTC. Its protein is CASSPQWGESYGYTF.

Written as DNA, the CDR3 is TGTGCCAGCTCACCACCAGCACAGGGAGACTATGGCTACACCTTC. It yields the protein CASSPPAQGDYGYTF. The rearrangement links TRBV18 to TRBJ1-2; tentative D call: TRBD1 (6 bases). Trimming took off 0 bases at V and 3 bases at J, with 11 bases between the two ends. This CDR3 is built from 15 residues. Germline CDR1 reads KGHSH; CDR2 reads LQKENI.

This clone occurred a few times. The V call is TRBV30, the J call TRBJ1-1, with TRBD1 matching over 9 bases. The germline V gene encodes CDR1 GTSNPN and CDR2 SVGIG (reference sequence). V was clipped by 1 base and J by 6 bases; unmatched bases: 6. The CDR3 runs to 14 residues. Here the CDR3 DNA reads TGTGCCTGGAGTGGACAGGGGGTAGGTTCTGAAGCTTTCTTT. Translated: CAWSGQGVGSEAFF.

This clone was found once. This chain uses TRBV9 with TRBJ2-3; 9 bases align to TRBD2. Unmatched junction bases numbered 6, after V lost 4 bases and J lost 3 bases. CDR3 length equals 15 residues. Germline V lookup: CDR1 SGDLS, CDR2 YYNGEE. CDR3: CASSSGGGGTDTQYF. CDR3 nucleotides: TGTGCCAGCAGCTCCGGCGGGGGGGGTACAGATACGCAGTATTTT.

In DNA form, the CDR3 reads TGTGCCAGCAGCTTTGAGAATACTGAAGCTTTCTTT. Amino acids: CASSFENTEAFF. The chain employs TRBV11-3 and TRBJ1-1; D ambiguous. Germline assignment: CDR1 SGHNT and CDR2 YENEEA. V was clipped by 3 bases and J by 5 bases, with 7 bases between them. The CDR3 totals 12 residues.

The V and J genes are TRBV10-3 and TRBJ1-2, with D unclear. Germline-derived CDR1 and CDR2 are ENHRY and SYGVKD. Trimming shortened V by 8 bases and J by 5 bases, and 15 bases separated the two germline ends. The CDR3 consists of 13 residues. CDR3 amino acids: CAIDDKRGYGYTF. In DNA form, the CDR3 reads TGTGCCATCGATGACAAGAGAGGGTATGGCTACACCTTC.

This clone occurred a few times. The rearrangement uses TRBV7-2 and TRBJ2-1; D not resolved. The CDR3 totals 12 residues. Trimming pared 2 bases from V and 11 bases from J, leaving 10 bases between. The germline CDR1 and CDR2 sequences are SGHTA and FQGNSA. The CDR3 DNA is TGTGCCAGCAGCTTAACGACTGATAAGCAGTTCTTC. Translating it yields CASSLTTDKQFF.

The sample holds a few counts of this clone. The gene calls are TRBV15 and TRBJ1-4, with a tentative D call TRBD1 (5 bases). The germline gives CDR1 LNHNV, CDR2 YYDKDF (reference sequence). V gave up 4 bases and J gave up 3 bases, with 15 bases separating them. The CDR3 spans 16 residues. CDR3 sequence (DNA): TGTGCCACCAGCATCACTCCCCGGGGGGCTAATGAAAAACTGTTTTTT. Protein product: CATSITPRGANEKLFF.

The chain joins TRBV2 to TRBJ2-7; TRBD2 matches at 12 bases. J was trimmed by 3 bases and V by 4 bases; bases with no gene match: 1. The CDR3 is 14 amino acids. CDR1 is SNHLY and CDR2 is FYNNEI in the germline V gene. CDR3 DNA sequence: TGTGCCAGCAGTGTGGGACTAGCGGGCTACGAGCAGTACTTC. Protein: CASSVGLAGYEQYF.

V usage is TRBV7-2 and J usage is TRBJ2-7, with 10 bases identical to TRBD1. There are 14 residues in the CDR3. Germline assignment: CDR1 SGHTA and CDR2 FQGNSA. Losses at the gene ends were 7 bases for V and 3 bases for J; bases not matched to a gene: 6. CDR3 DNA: TGTGCCAGCACTTCGGGGACAGGGGACTACGAGCAGTACTTC. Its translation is CASTSGTGDYEQYF.

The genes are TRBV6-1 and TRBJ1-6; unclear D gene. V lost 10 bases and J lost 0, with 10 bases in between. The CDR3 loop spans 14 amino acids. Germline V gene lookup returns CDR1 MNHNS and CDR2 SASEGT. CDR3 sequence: CATTGSSYNSPLHF. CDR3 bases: TGTGCCACGACGGGAAGCTCCTATAATTCACCCCTCCACTTT.

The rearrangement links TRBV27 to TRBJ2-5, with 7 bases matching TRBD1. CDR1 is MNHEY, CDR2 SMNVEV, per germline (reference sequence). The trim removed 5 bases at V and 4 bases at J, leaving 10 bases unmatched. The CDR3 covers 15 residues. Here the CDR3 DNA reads TGTGCCAGCAGTCATCAACAGGGGCGGACAGAGACCCAGTACTTC. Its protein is CASSHQQGRTETQYF.

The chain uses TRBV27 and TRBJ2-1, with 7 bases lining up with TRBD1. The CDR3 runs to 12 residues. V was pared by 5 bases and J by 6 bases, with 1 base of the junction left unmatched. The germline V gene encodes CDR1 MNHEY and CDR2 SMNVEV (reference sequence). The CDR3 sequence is CASSTGVNEQFF. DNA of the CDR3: TGTGCCAGCAGTACAGGGGTCAATGAGCAGTTCTTC.

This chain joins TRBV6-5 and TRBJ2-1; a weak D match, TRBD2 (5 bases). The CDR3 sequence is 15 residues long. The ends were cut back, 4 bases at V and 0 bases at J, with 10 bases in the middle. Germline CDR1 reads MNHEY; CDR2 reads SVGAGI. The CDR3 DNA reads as TGTGCCAGCAGTTTATCTACTAGCTCCTACAATGAGCAGTTCTTC. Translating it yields CASSLSTSSYNEQFF.

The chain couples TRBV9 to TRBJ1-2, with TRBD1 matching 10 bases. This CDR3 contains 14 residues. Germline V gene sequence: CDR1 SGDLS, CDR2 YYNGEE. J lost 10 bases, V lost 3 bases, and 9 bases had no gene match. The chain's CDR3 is CASSALTGGGFYTF. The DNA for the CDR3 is TGTGCCAGCAGCGCTCTGACAGGGGGCGGATTCTACACCTTC.

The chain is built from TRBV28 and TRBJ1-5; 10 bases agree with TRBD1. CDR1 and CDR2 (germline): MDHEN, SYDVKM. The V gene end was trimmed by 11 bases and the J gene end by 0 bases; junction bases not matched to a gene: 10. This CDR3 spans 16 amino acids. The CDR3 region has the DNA TGTGCCTCAAGGGGGACAGGGGCTTTTAGCAATCAGCCCCAGCATTTT. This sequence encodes CASRGTGAFSNQPQHF.

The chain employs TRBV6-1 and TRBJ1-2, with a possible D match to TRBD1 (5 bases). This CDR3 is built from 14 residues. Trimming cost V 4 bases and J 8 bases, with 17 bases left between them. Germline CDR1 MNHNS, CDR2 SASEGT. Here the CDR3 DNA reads TGTGCCAGCAGTGGAACCACAGGCCTCGGGGGCTACACCTTC. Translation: CASSGTTGLGGYTF.

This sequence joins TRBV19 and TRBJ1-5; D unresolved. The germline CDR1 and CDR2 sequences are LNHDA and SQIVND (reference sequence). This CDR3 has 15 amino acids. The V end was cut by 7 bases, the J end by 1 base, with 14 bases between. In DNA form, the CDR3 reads TGTGCCAGTACCAGAGAGGCCCTGAGCAATCAGCCCCAGCATTTT. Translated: CASTREALSNQPQHF.

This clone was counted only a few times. This CDR3 is CASSIRPVHGGSSYNSPLHF. The CDR3 DNA is TGTGCCAGTAGCATACGTCCCGTCCATGGTGGGAGCTCCTATAATTCACCCCTCCACTTT. V and J are TRBV19 and TRBJ1-6; D unresolved. The CDR3 has 20 residues. Trimming removed 6 bases from V and 0 bases from J, with 24 bases in between. From germline, CDR1 is LNHDA and CDR2 SQIVND (reference sequence).